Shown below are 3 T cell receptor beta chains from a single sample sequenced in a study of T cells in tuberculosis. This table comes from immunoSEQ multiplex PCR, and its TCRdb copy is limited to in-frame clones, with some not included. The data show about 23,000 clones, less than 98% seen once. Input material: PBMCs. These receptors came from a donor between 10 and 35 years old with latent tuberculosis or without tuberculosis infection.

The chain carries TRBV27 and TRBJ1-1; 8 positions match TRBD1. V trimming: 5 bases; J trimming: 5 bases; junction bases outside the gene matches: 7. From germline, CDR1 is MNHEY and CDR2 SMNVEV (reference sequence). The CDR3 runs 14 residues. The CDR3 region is CASSKDRAGTEAFF. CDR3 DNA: TGTGCCAGCAGTAAGGACAGGGCGGGAACTGAAGCTTTCTTT.

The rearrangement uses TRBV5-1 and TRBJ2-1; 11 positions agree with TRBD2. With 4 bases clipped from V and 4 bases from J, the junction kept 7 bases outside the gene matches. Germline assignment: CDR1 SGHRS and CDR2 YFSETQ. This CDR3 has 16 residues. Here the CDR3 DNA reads TGCGCCAGCAGCGTATCGACTAGCGGGATTTACAATGAGCAGTTCTTC. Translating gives CASSVSTSGIYNEQFF.

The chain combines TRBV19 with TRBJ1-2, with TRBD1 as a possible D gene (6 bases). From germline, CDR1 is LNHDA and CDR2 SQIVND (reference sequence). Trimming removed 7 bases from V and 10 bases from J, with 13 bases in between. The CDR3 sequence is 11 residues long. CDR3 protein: CASTWGPVYTF. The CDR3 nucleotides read TGTGCCAGTACGTGGGGGCCAGTCTACACCTTC.